Listed here are 24 T cell receptor beta chains from one sample, sequenced in a study of shared clonotypes between healthy human individuals. Sequencing used immunoSEQ multiplex PCR; TCRdb keeps in-frame clones, though not all of them. The table records approximately 640,000 clones, roughly 91% of them present only once. The sequenced sample was memory CD8+ T cells from PBMCs. Specified subset: CD45RO+ cells pooled with CCR7-negative TemRA cells. These receptors were obtained from a man in his late teens or twenties in good health. Some clones in this sample may be carry-over from other donors' samples.

This chain links TRBV29-1 with TRBJ2-1, with D possibly being TRBD2 (6 bases). The CDR3 spans 12 residues. The germline V and J ends were trimmed by 6 bases and 7 bases, with 13 bases remaining between them. CDR1 SQVTM and CDR2 ANQGSEA come from the germline V gene. CDR3 in DNA: TGCAGCGTGTCTCCCGGGGGTAATGAGCAGTTCTTC. It codes for CSVSPGGNEQFF.

The CDR3 loop is CASTTSGDNEQFF. The CDR3 bases are TGTGCCAGCACCACTTCCGGGGACAATGAGCAGTTCTTC. V and J are TRBV5-6 and TRBJ2-1; a possible D gene is TRBD2 (5 bases). V lost 6 bases and J lost 5, with 12 bases in between. The CDR3 is made up of 13 amino acids. Germline V gives CDR1 SGHDT, CDR2 YYEEEE.

V gene TRBV9 combines with J gene TRBJ2-3; 7 positions agree with TRBD1. Per the germline V gene, CDR1 is SGDLS and CDR2 is YYNGEE. V lost 1 base to trimming and J lost 1 base; unmatched junction nucleotides: 3. The CDR3 sequence is 15 residues long. CDR3 sequence (DNA): TGTGCCAGCAGCGTACAGGGGACAGGCACAGATACGCAGTATTTT. It yields the protein CASSVQGTGTDTQYF.

The V call is TRBV27, the J call TRBJ2-2; D is unclear. In germline, CDR1 is MNHEY, CDR2 SMNVEV (reference sequence). V shed 3 bases and J shed 3 bases, with 5 bases lying between them. This CDR3 comprises 13 residues. CDR3: CASSLAYTGELFF. In DNA, the CDR3 is TGTGCCAGCAGTTTGGCTTACACCGGGGAGCTGTTTTTT.

This clone has a count of ten or more. Other DNA sequences in this specimen translate into the identical CDR3. CDR3 region: CASSETVNTEAFF. For the CDR3, the DNA is TGCGCCAGCAGTGAGACAGTAAACACTGAAGCTTTCTTT. This rearrangement joins TRBV10-1 to TRBJ1-1; no definite D call. Looked up from germline, CDR1 is WNHNN and CDR2 is SYGVQD (reference sequence). The V end was cut by 2 bases, the J end by 2 bases, with 6 bases between. The CDR3 has 13 residues.

CDR3: CASSPPRGREPVNTEAFF. The CDR3 DNA sequence: TGTGCCAGCAGCCCTCCCCGGGGGAGGGAACCCGTGAACACTGAAGCTTTCTTT. The rearrangement joins TRBV27 to TRBJ1-1; a possible D gene is TRBD1 (5 bases). Trimming cost V 6 bases and J 0 bases, with 23 bases left between them. Germline-derived CDR1 and CDR2 are MNHEY and SMNVEV (reference sequence). The CDR3 has 18 residues.

The V call is TRBV6-1, the J call TRBJ1-4; weak D call: TRBD1 (5 bases). Trimming took 3 bases from V and 0 from J, leaving 14 bases between them. This CDR3 spans 17 amino acids. Germline values: CDR1 MNHNS, CDR2 SASEGT. CDR3 nucleotide sequence: TGTGCCAGCAGTGATAAATACAGGTTTACAACTAATGAAAAACTGTTTTTT. Translation: CASSDKYRFTTNEKLFF.

This clone was seen a few times. J is TRBJ1-5 and V is TRBV27, with D possibly matching TRBD1 (5 bases). Germline V gives CDR1 MNHEY, CDR2 SMNVEV (reference sequence). Trimming removed 5 bases from V and 9 bases from J, with 8 bases in between. The CDR3 is made up of 11 amino acids. This CDR3 reads CASSGGGPQHF. As DNA, the CDR3 is TGTGCCAGCAGTGGGGGGGGGCCCCAGCATTTT.

The chain is built from TRBV7-8 and TRBJ1-1; D call uncertain. Germline CDR1 reads SGHVS; CDR2 reads FQNEAQ. Trimming pared 5 bases from V and 2 bases from J, leaving 18 bases between. The length of the CDR3 is 16 residues. This chain's CDR3 is CASSATGFLPNTEAFF. CDR3 in DNA: TGTGCCAGCAGCGCTACCGGCTTTCTACCTAACACTGAAGCTTTCTTT.

Comments on this clone: This specimen includes other DNA sequences encoding the same CDR3. The chain is built from TRBV27 and TRBJ2-7, with 7 bases lining up with TRBD2. After removal of 3 bases from V and 2 bases from J, the junction contained 1 base not matched to a gene. The CDR3 runs 13 residues. Per the germline V gene, CDR1 is MNHEY and CDR2 is SMNVEV (reference sequence). The chain's CDR3 is CASSLGGTYEQYF. DNA for the CDR3: TGTGCCAGCAGTTTGGGGGGGACCTACGAGCAGTACTTC.

The rearrangement links TRBV2 to TRBJ2-1; D unresolved. Deletions cut 3 bases from V and 4 bases from J, with 10 bases between. CDR1 SNHLY and CDR2 FYNNEI come from the germline V gene. The CDR3 sequence is 14 residues long. CDR3 loop: CASSDLELYNEQFF. CDR3 bases: TGTGCCAGCAGTGATTTGGAGCTTTACAATGAGCAGTTCTTC.

J is TRBJ2-7 and V is TRBV29-1; weak D call: TRBD2 (6 bases). The CDR3 loop spans 12 amino acids. The V gene lost 6 bases and the J gene lost 5 bases, with 14 bases spanning the gap. Germline V gene sequence: CDR1 SQVTM, CDR2 ANQGSEA. CDR3 nucleotide sequence: TGCAGCGTCCGTCCTAGCGCCCACGAGCAGTACTTC. This encodes CSVRPSAHEQYF.

This chain links TRBV16 with TRBJ1-2, with D perhaps TRBD1 (6 bases). Germline V gene data show CDR1 as KGHSY and CDR2 as FQNENV. Trimming shortened V by 0 bases and J by 3 bases, and 8 bases separated the two germline ends. This CDR3 has 14 residues. DNA for the CDR3: TGTGCCAGCAGCCAATCGACAGGTCACTATGGCTACACCTTC. Its protein is CASSQSTGHYGYTF. The variable domain in full, with the rest retrieved from reference TRBV16 and TRBJ1-2, is GEEVAQTPKHLVRGEGQKAKLYCAPIKGHSYVFWYQQVLKNEFKFLISFQNENVFDETGMPKERFSAKCLPNSPCSLEIQATKLEDSAVYFCASSQSTGHYGYTFGSGTRLTVV.

The CDR3 protein is CASSPTQGFGANVLTF. CDR3 DNA sequence: TGTGCCAGCTCACCGACTCAGGGGTTTGGGGCCAACGTCCTGACTTTC. V gene TRBV18 combines with J gene TRBJ2-6; D possibly corresponds to TRBD1 (6 bases). CDR3 length equals 16 residues. V lost 3 bases and J 3 bases, leaving 12 bases between the germline ends. CDR1 is KGHSH and CDR2 is LQKENI in the germline V gene.

This clone was counted a single time. V usage is TRBV9 and J usage is TRBJ2-1; D remains ambiguous. Germline values: CDR1 SGDLS, CDR2 YYNGEE. This CDR3 spans 13 amino acids. The V and J ends lost 0 bases and 9 bases respectively, with 10 bases between them. CDR3 residues: CASSVVGGFEQFF. CDR3 DNA sequence: TGTGCCAGCAGCGTAGTAGGCGGCTTTGAGCAGTTCTTC.

The chain employs TRBV7-2 and TRBJ1-1; D is uncertain. The germline V gene has CDR1 SGHTA and CDR2 FQGNSA. CDR3 length: 14 residues. V lost 1 base, J lost 4 bases, and 10 bases lay in between. CDR3 protein: CASSLDSSSTEAFF. The CDR3 region has the DNA TGTGCCAGCAGCTTAGATAGTAGTAGCACTGAAGCTTTCTTT. Combining the CDR3 with reference TRBV7-2 and TRBJ1-1 gives the whole variable domain GAGVSQSPSNKVTEKGKDVELRCDPISGHTALYWYRQSLGQGLEFLIYFQGNSAPDKSGLPSDRFSAERTGGSVSTLTIQRTQQEDSAVYLCASSLDSSSTEAFFGQGTRLTVV.

This clone was observed a few times. The junction does not match germline at one end; this may be a read error. The V and J genes are TRBV7-9 and TRBJ1-1; D remains ambiguous. This CDR3 spans 15 amino acids. The germline V gene has CDR1 SEHNR and CDR2 FQNEAQ (reference sequence). The CDR3 DNA is TGTGCCAGCAGCCTAGCGGCATTCTGGGACACTGAAGCTTTCTTT. This encodes CASSLAAFWDTEAFF.

The chain employs TRBV19 and TRBJ1-5, with 7 bases matching TRBD1. This CDR3 has 16 amino acids. Losses at the gene ends were 3 bases for V and 1 base for J; bases not matched to a gene: 6. Germline-derived CDR1 and CDR2 are LNHDA and SQIVND (reference sequence). CDR3 residues: CASSIHRGPSNQPQHF. The CDR3 DNA reads TGTGCCAGTAGTATTCACAGGGGCCCGAGCAATCAGCCCCAGCATTTT.

This clone has a handful of counts. Other DNA sequences in this specimen translate into the identical CDR3. CDR3 amino acids: CASSIGGSNQPQHF. The CDR3 DNA follows: TGTGCCAGTAGTATCGGGGGTAGCAATCAGCCCCAGCATTTT. This chain links TRBV19 with TRBJ1-5; TRBD1 is a possible D gene (5 bases). This CDR3 has 14 amino acids. Trimming took off 3 bases at V and 0 bases at J, with 6 bases between the two ends. From germline, CDR1 is LNHDA and CDR2 SQIVND (reference sequence).

Comments on this clone: Since the CDR3 does not end with the conserved phenylalanine or tryptophan, this likely comes from a read error. Because the CDR3's place on the DNA is in doubt, the DNA is left out and the CDR3 is given as listed by TCRdb. The chain has TRBV6-1 and TRBJ1-1; TRBD1 is taken as the D call from the table, unchecked against the DNA. The CDR3 is 9 amino acids long, termini counted. The V gene's germline CDR1 is MNHNS and CDR2 SASEGT. The CDR3 loop reads CASSDGGPR.

The J gene is TRBJ2-5, the V gene TRBV4-1; D may match TRBD1 or TRBD2 (5 bases each). The CDR3 length is 14 residues. Germline V CDR1 and CDR2: MGHRA, YSYEKL. Trimming cost V 3 bases and J 3 bases, with 11 bases left between them. The CDR3 sequence is CASSHPGREETQYF. The CDR3 nucleotides are TGCGCCAGCAGCCATCCGGGACGCGAAGAGACCCAGTACTTC.

This chain links TRBV19 with TRBJ1-5, with D possibly matching TRBD1 (6 bases). The CDR3 is 16 amino acids. The V and J ends lost 5 bases and 2 bases respectively, with 16 bases between them. Germline lookup yields CDR1 LNHDA and CDR2 SQIVND (reference sequence). The CDR3: CASSRGTGWGNQPQHF. The CDR3 DNA reads TGTGCCAGTAGTCGAGGTACAGGGTGGGGCAATCAGCCCCAGCATTTT.

This clone has at least ten counts. The chain is built from TRBV6-5 and TRBJ2-5; TRBD1 matches 9 bases. J gave up 2 bases and V 6 bases, and 7 bases lay outside the gene matches. Germline V gene lookup returns CDR1 MNHEY and CDR2 SVGAGI. The CDR3 extends over 15 amino acids. CDR3 nucleotide sequence: TGTGCCAGCAGCTACAGGACAGGGGCTCAAGAGACCCAGTACTTC. Amino acids: CASSYRTGAQETQYF.

The chain employs TRBV5-1 and TRBJ2-1; 7 bases fit TRBD1. The J segment lost 9 bases and the V segment lost 1 base, leaving 1 base of the junction unmatched. This CDR3 has 12 residues. Germline loops: CDR1 SGHRS, CDR2 YFSETQ. CDR3 in DNA: TGCGCCAGCAGCTTGAAGGGGGCTGAGCAGTTCTTC. Its protein product is CASSLKGAEQFF.